Below, 3 T cell receptor beta chains from the same sample are listed, as sequenced in a study of OX40 agonist ivuxolimab in advanced cancers. To prepare the library, the immunoSEQ multiplex PCR assay was applied. Not all clones reach the TCRdb copy of this immuneACCESS table, which keeps in-frame sequences only. Checked studies attribute under half of the gap to unresolved V genes and leave the rest unexplained. This sample has roughly 32,000 clones in its table, and around 90% of those were observed once. Together, the top ten hold less than 5.5% of the sample. The material was CD4+ or CD8+ T cells sorted from blood, obtained in a trial of the OX40 agonist ivuxolimab. These TCRs come from an adult with an advanced solid tumor such as melanoma, head and neck, liver or kidney cancer.

This clone showed up just once. The chain employs TRBV18 and TRBJ2-7, with D maybe TRBD1 (5 bases). CDR1 KGHSH and CDR2 LQKENI come from the germline V gene. V lost 2 bases and J lost 3, with 14 bases in between. The length of the CDR3 is 15 residues. The CDR3 spells CASSPSRASGYEQYF. The CDR3, as DNA: TGTGCCAGCTCACCATCCAGGGCAAGTGGCTACGAGCAGTACTTC.

This clone has a single count. The chain employs TRBV15 and TRBJ2-5; D is possibly TRBD1 or TRBD2 (5 bases each). The germline V gene encodes CDR1 LNHNV and CDR2 YYDKDF (reference sequence). The CDR3 has 15 amino acids. V was shortened by 1 base and J by 5 bases, with 14 bases between the two germline ends. The CDR3 region has the DNA TGTGCCACCAGCAGAGGGACCCCGGGGCTGGAGACCCAGTACTTC. Translation gives CATSRGTPGLETQYF.

This clone occurred once. The chain links TRBV14 to TRBJ1-1, with D possibly matching TRBD1 (6 bases). V lost 0 bases and J 11 bases, leaving 19 bases between the germline ends. CDR1 is SGHDN, CDR2 FVKESK, per germline. The CDR3 consists of 15 residues. The CDR3 DNA follows: TGTGCCAGCAGCCAAGATCAATTTCGGGGGGCCAAGGCTTTCTTT. As protein: CASSQDQFRGAKAFF.